One T cell receptor beta chain is described in this entry. What it binds is not known. The sample is drawn from a study of vaccination and CD4 T cells after COVID-19. Treatment specified: roughly 11-day PBMC culture with coronavirus spike peptide pools or control peptides (ViraFEST assay). CDR3 size: 14 residues. The germline V and J ends were trimmed by 7 bases and 0 bases, with 9 bases remaining between them. Per germline, CDR1 MNHEY and CDR2 SMNVEV (reference sequence). Cultured CD4+ T cell DNA underwent sequencing with the Oncomine TCR Beta short-read assay. TCRdb called the PCR reads again in MiXCR, with one record for every CDR3 protein. The sample lists tens of thousands of distinct CDR3 sequences, 67% occurring once.

The chain employs TRBV27 and TRBJ2-2, with D maybe TRBD2 (5 bases). The material was CD4+ T cells from blood, cultured in vitro, obtained after SARS-CoV-2 vaccination. This receptor was taken from a human donor who received a COVID-19 vaccine. CDR3 DNA: TGTGCCAGCAAAGGCGGGTCGAACACCGGGGAGCTGTTTTTT. Its translation: CASKGGSNTGELFF.